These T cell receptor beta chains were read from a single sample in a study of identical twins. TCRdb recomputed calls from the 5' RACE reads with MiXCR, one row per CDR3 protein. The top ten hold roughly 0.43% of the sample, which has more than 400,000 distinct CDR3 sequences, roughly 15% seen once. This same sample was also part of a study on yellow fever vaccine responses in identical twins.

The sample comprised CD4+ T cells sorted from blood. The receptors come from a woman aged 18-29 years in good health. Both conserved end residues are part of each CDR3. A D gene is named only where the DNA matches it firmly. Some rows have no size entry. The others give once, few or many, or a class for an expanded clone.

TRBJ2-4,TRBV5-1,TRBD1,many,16,CASSLGQGAAKNIQYF,TGCGCCAGCAGCTTGGGACAGGGGGCGGCCAAAAACATTCAGTACTTC
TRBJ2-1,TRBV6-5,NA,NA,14,CASSYSKLRNEQFF,TGTGCCAGCAGTTACTCGAAGCTTAGGAATGAGCAGTTCTTC
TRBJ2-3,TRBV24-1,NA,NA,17,CATSDPPGRPDADTQYF,TGTGCCACCAGTGACCCCCCGGGACGCCCAGACGCAGATACGCAGTATTTT
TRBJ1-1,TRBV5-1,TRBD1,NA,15,CASSLEGTANTEAFF,TGCGCCAGCAGCTTGGAAGGGACAGCGAACACTGAAGCTTTCTTT
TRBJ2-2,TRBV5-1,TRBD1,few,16,CASSLSRTGRAGELFF,TGCGCCAGCAGCTTGAGTCGGACAGGGCGTGCCGGGGAGCTGTTTTTT
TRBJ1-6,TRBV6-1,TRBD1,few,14,CASSQGVDNSPLHF,TGTGCCAGCAGCCAGGGGGTCGATAATTCACCCCTCCACTTT
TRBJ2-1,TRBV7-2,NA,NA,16,CASSPRDSSNLNEQFF,TGTGCCAGCAGCCCTAGGGACTCAAGTAATCTCAATGAGCAGTTCTTC
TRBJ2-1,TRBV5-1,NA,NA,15,CASSLTGEEYNEQFF,TGCGCCAGCAGCTTGACAGGGGAGGAATACAATGAGCAGTTCTTC
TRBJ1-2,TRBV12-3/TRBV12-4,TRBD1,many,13,CASRGQGGYGYTF,TGTGCCAGCAGGGGACAGGGGGGCTATGGCTACACCTTC
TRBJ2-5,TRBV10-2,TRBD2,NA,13,CASSGTSYETQYF,TGCGCCAGCAGTGGGACTAGTTATGAGACCCAGTACTTC
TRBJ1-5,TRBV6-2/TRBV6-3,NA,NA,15,CASRTRVGINQPQHF,TGTGCCAGCAGAACCCGGGTCGGGATAAATCAGCCCCAGCATTTT
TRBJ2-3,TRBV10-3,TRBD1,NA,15,CAISDDRGPMGTQYF,TGTGCCATCAGTGACGACAGGGGGCCGATGGGTACGCAGTATTTT
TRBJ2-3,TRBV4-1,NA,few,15,CASSPRGLSTDTQYF,TGCGCCAGCAGCCCCCGAGGACTTAGCACAGATACGCAGTATTTT
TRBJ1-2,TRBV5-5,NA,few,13,CASSQHENYGYTF,TGTGCCAGCAGCCAACACGAGAACTATGGCTACACCTTC
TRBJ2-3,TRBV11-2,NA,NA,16,CASSPFGRAPGDTQYF,TGTGCCAGCAGCCCCTTCGGCAGGGCTCCGGGGGATACGCAGTATTTT
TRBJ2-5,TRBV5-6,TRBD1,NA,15,CASSLGTGWEETQYF,TGTGCCAGCAGCTTGGGGACAGGTTGGGAGGAGACCCAGTACTTC
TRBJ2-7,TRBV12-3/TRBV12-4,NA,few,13,CASSWVLGGEQYF,TGTGCCAGCAGTTGGGTTCTAGGAGGCGAGCAGTACTTC
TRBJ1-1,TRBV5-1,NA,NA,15,CASSLGTDQDTEAFF,TGCGCCAGCAGCTTGGGGACGGACCAGGACACTGAAGCTTTCTTT
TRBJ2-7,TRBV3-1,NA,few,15,CASSQGLASVYEQYF,TGTGCCAGCAGCCAAGGCTTGGCTAGCGTCTACGAGCAGTACTTC
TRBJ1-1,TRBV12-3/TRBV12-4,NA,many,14,CASSLMGPDTEAFF,TGTGCCAGCAGTTTAATGGGGCCCGACACTGAAGCTTTCTTT
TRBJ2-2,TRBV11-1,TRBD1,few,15,CASSLAGQGGGELFF,TGTGCCAGCAGCTTAGCGGGACAGGGTGGCGGGGAGCTGTTTTTT
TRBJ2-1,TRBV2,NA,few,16,CASSQGQGGGNNEQFF,TGTGCCAGCAGTCAGGGCCAGGGTGGGGGGAACAATGAGCAGTTCTTC
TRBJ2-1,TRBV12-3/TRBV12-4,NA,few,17,CASSLNPGYSSYNEQFF,TGTGCCAGCAGTTTGAACCCCGGCTACAGCTCCTACAATGAGCAGTTCTTC
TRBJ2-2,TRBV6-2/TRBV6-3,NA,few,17,CASSYSFGVMNTGELFF,TGTGCCAGCAGTTACTCGTTTGGGGTCATGAACACCGGGGAGCTGTTTTTT
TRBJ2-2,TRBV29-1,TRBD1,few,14,CSVRTGVNTGELFF,TGCAGCGTCAGGACAGGGGTGAACACCGGGGAGCTGTTTTTT
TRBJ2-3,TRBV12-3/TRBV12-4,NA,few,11,CASSTGDTQYF,TGTGCCAGCAGTACAGGAGATACGCAGTATTTT
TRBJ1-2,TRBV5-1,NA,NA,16,CASSREGPPANYGYTF,TGCGCCAGCAGCCGGGAGGGACCGCCAGCTAACTATGGCTACACCTTC
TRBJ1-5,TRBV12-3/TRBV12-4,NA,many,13,CASSQGRYQPQHF,TGTGCCAGCAGTCAAGGGCGTTATCAGCCCCAGCATTTT
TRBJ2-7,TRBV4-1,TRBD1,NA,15,CASSLGTGPLYEQYF,TGCGCCAGCAGCCTGGGGACAGGGCCACTTTACGAGCAGTACTTC
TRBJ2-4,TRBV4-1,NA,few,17,CASSQAWAREAKNIQYF,TGCGCCAGCAGCCAAGCCTGGGCCCGGGAAGCCAAAAACATTCAGTACTTC
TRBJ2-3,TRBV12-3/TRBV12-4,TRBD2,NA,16,CASSLGGGVGTDTQYF,TGTGCCAGCAGTTTGGGCGGGGGTGTCGGGACAGATACGCAGTATTTT
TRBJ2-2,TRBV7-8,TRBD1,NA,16,CASSRTGGLVTGELFF,TGTGCCAGCAGTCGGACAGGGGGCCTTGTTACCGGGGAGCTGTTTTTT
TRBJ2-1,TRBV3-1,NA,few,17,CASSQGAGTVTYNEQFF,TGTGCCAGCAGCCAAGGGGCGGGGACGGTAACCTACAATGAGCAGTTCTTC
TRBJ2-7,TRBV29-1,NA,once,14,CSVAIQGGSSEQYF,TGCAGCGTTGCCATACAGGGGGGGTCTTCCGAGCAGTACTTC
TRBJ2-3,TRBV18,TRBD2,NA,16,CASSPGRGFGTDTQYF,TGTGCCAGCTCACCGGGGCGGGGGTTCGGCACAGATACGCAGTATTTT
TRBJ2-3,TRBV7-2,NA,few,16,CASSSARVLATDTQYF,TGTGCCAGCAGCTCAGCCAGGGTGTTGGCAACAGATACGCAGTATTTT
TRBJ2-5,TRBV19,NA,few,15,CATSLSGGPGETQYF,TGTGCCACCTCCCTTTCTGGTGGGCCGGGGGAGACCCAGTACTTC
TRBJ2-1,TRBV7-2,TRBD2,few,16,CASSLGAVAGVNEQFF,TGTGCCAGCAGCTTAGGAGCGGTAGCGGGAGTAAATGAGCAGTTCTTC
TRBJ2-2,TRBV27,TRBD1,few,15,CATHPDRIYTGELFF,TGTGCCACCCACCCGGACAGGATTTACACCGGGGAGCTGTTTTTT
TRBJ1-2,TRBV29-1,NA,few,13,CSVDPGMNYGYTF,TGCAGCGTTGATCCAGGGATGAACTATGGCTACACCTTC
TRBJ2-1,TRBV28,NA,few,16,CASSPRTALSYNEQFF,TGTGCCAGCAGCCCACGTACAGCCCTATCCTACAATGAGCAGTTCTTC
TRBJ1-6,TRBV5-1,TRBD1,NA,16,CASRRYSGTDNSPLHF,TGCGCCAGCAGGCGGTATTCCGGGACAGATAATTCACCCCTCCACTTT
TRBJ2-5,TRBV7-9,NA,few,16,CASSLGPGLTKETQYF,TGTGCCAGCAGCTTAGGTCCTGGATTGACTAAAGAGACCCAGTACTTC
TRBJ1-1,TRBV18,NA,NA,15,CASSPPGRGNTEAFF,TGTGCCAGCTCACCACCAGGTAGGGGAAACACTGAAGCTTTCTTT
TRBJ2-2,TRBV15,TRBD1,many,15,CATSRGTGVTGELFF,TGTGCCACCAGCAGAGGGACAGGGGTTACCGGGGAGCTGTTTTTT
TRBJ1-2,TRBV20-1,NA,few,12,CSAIRGDYGYTF,TGCAGTGCTATCAGGGGTGACTATGGCTACACCTTC
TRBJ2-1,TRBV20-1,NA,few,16,CSARVGLAAGVNEQFF,TGCAGTGCTAGAGTAGGGTTAGCGGCTGGGGTGAATGAGCAGTTCTTC
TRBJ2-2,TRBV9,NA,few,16,CASSVGGHSYTGELFF,TGTGCCAGCAGCGTAGGGGGACACTCATACACCGGGGAGCTGTTTTTT